This T cell receptor beta chain was identified in a study of neurological immune-mediated disorders (dated by TCRdb to between 2017 and 2020). Notes on the research overall: Peripheral blood TCR-beta repertoires from patients with HTLV-I-associated myelopathy (HAM/TSP), patients with multiple sclerosis, and healthy controls were compared in the study using UMI-based sequencing. Longitudinal samples, technical triplicates and paired sorted CD4+ and CD8+ T-cell subsets, alongside PBMC samples, were included among the approximately 100 TCR-beta libraries. Of the roughly 71 subjects in the cohort, around 14 were HAM/TSP patients, roughly 35 were multiple sclerosis patients, and about 20 were healthy controls.

cDNA synthesis used template-switch 5'RACE with a primer carrying a 10-nucleotide random unique molecular identifier tagging each TCR transcript. Every sequencing run yielded over 170 million TCR-beta sequences covering 15-18 subjects. The RNeasy kit was used for extraction of total RNA. TCR-beta VDJ regions were amplified with primers for the TCR constant region and the 5'RACE anchor, using the KAPA Real-time Library Amplification kit. A first PCR added sample indexes and Illumina adaptors, after which a second PCR increased the library yield. After Ampure bead purification, the roughly 650 bp TCR product was size-selected on a 2% E-gel SizeSelection system. Before pooling, library quality was checked on a Bioanalyzer, concentration was measured with Qubit, and libraries were quantified with the Kapa Library Quantification kit. Paired-end 2 x 150 bp sequencing of the libraries was performed on an Illumina HiSeq 2500. To increase sequence diversity, about 25-31% phiX was spiked into each library pool. The published analysis was carried out like this. The quality-filtered reads were processed with the UMI-based MiGEC pipeline, whose error correction step removed more than 80% of the raw TCR sequences. IMGT germline references were used for alignment of VDJ genes, and clonotypes were defined by a unique CDR3 amino acid sequence together with V-J genes. Clonal expansion, Shannon diversity and CDR3 relatedness (CalcPairwiseDistances, ClusterSamples) were evaluated with VDJtools, and phylogenetic trees were built with CLCbio workbench. A clone was classed as expanded if it had 8 or more unique UMIs, a cutoff based on coefficient-of-variation modelling across technical triplicates. Starting from the raw public reads, TCRdb applied fastp trimming at Q25, assembled clones with MiXCR and retained in-frame beta chains. One record per CDR3 amino acid sequence lists the most common genes and DNA. These V and J calls are TCRdb output, not the study's own analysis. Across this sample there are under 85,000 distinct CDR3 sequences, with roughly an eighth seen only once. The top ten hold 6.8% of the sample.

From the cysteine through the phenylalanine, the CDR3 covers 13 amino acids. The kept DNA is CDR3 alone, 39 bases in frame from the first base. Trimming removed 1 base from V and 6 bases from J, leaving 10 bases between the germline ends. From a lookup of the germline V gene, CDR1 and CDR2 are SGHRS and YFSETQ. General study outcomes and caveats: TCR clonal expansion was highest in HAM/TSP patients and lowest in MS patients, with MS patients falling below even healthy controls. Across subjects, expanded clones never shared an identical CDR3 amino acid sequence, which suggests that the TCR-beta repertoires in every group were private.

This clonotype was seen many times. Which antigen it targets is not known. Per-base qualities were not stored, and no clone one base away is much larger. The healthy controls were volunteers from blood banks in Maryland, USA. Unsorted PBMC libraries were generated from 2 million PBMCs stored in RNAlater at -80 °C until RNA extraction. Peripheral blood underwent Ficoll-Hypaque density gradient centrifugation to isolate PBMCs, which were then cryopreserved in liquid nitrogen. This clonotype originated in a woman between 50 and 59 years old in good health. The chain joins TRBV5-1 to TRBJ1-1; no D gene can be assigned with confidence. The sequencing sample was made of PBMCs. In nucleotide form, the sequence is TGCGCCAGCAGCTTGATGGCGGGTCCTGAAGCTTTCTTT. This yields the protein CASSLMAGPEAFF.